This T cell receptor (beta chain) was identified in a study of PD-L1 blockade in urothelial cancer. With 6 bases removed from V and 5 bases from J, the gap between germline ends came to 5 bases. Germline-derived CDR1 and CDR2 are MDHEN and SYDVKM. This CDR3 comprises 11 residues. The method was immunoSEQ multiplex PCR; TCRdb's version includes in-frame clones alone and lacks a portion of them. The table includes roughly 55,000 clones, roughly 84% detected once. Time point of the sample: pretreatment peripheral blood. This specimen was PBMCs, taken around atezolizumab (anti-PD-L1) treatment. This TCR was recovered from a man aged 55-75 years with urothelial cancer. This rearrangement joins TRBV28 to TRBJ2-1; D is undetermined. The CDR3 sequence: CASSPNNEQFF. The CDR3, as DNA: TGTGCCAGCAGCCCTAACAATGAGCAGTTCTTC.